This entry lists 3 T cell receptor beta chains sequenced from one sample in a study of Ad26.COV2.S vaccination and SARS-CoV-2 variants. This table comes from immunoSEQ multiplex PCR, and its TCRdb copy is limited to in-frame clones, with some not included. The data hold hundreds of thousands of clones, with 75% to 95% observed a single time. Treatment denoted: 19 received Ad26.COV2.S at low or high dose, single or two shots; about 5 received placebo; per-sample allocation not given. At day 63 after the first vaccine or placebo injection, samples were drawn. Sequencing was performed on peripheral blood, taken in a trial of Ad26.COV2.S vaccine versus placebo. The source is a person between 18 and 65 years old who received the Ad26.COV2.S COVID-19 vaccine or a placebo.

This chain joins TRBV2 and TRBJ2-5, with D perhaps matching TRBD2 (6 bases). V was pared by 4 bases and J by 0 bases, with 12 bases between. Germline assignment: CDR1 SNHLY and CDR2 FYNNEI. This CDR3 has 15 residues. DNA of the CDR3: TGTGCCAGCAGTGCATACGGGAGTTACCAAGAGACCCAGTACTTC. Translation gives CASSAYGSYQETQYF.

V is TRBV2 and J is TRBJ2-5; D possibly uses TRBD1 or TRBD2 (5 bases each). Germline-derived CDR1 and CDR2 are SNHLY and FYNNEI. The V gene lost 3 bases and the J gene lost 2 bases, with 7 bases spanning the gap. The CDR3 is made up of 13 amino acids. The CDR3 DNA follows: TGTGCCAGCAGTGAGGGACGGCAAGAGACCCAGTACTTC. It yields the protein CASSEGRQETQYF.

The chain uses TRBV30 and TRBJ2-1; D gene ambiguous. Germline V lookup: CDR1 GTSNPN, CDR2 SVGIG (reference sequence). Trimming removed 3 bases at V and 7 bases at J, with 13 bases between. The CDR3 covers 13 residues. The CDR3 protein is CAWSAELGNEQFF. CDR3 coding DNA: TGTGCCTGGAGCGCTGAGCTGGGGAATGAGCAGTTCTTC.